The present T cell receptor (beta chain) was sequenced within a study of follicular helper T cells after annual influenza vaccination. Survey level resolution was used for TCRB sequencing. Sequencing was performed with immunoSEQ multiplex PCR; in TCRdb, only in-frame clones are kept and a portion is missing. The repertoire holds several hundred clones, 70% to 90% seen once, with around 5.9% in the top ten. Specified time point: 2013-2014 season, 7 days after vaccination. With V trimmed by 4 bases and J by 3 bases, 19 bases remained unmatched. This CDR3 contains 19 residues. Germline values: CDR1 SEHNR, CDR2 FQNEAQ (reference sequence).

The clonotype comes from an adult who received the influenza vaccine. Source: CXCR5+ CD38+ circulating T follicular helper cells from blood, taken 7 days after influenza vaccination. As to subset: circulating Tfh, non-naive CD4+CXCR5+PD-1+ (ICOS+CD38+ or ICOS-CD38-). This rearrangement joins TRBV7-9 to TRBJ2-3; 7 nucleotides line up with TRBD1. In DNA, the CDR3 is TGTGCCAGCAGCTCCCCTACAGGCAGGGGGATTGGGCCTACAGATACGCAGTATTTT. The encoded protein is CASSSPTGRGIGPTDTQYF.